The rows below give T cell receptor beta chains drawn from one sample of a study of cytomegalovirus exposure and HLA in healthy donors. Clones were sequenced by immunoSEQ multiplex PCR, and TCRdb holds only the in-frame ones, with some missing. The data hold a few hundred thousand clones, with roughly 84% observed a single time. Sequencing was performed on PBMCs. Every receptor here comes from a girl aged 5-17 years in good health and CMV-seronegative. Both conserved end residues are part of each CDR3. A D gene is named only where the DNA matches it firmly. Expanded clones are given a class, and other clones once, few, many or no size at all.

d_call: -
clone_size: -
j_call: TRBJ2-2
v_call: TRBV19
cdr3_nt: TGTGCCAGCAGTATAGGAACAGGGTCGCAAACCGGGGAGCTGTTTTTT
cdr3_aa: CASSIGTGSQTGELFF

d_call: -
clone_size: -
j_call: TRBJ2-5
v_call: TRBV28
cdr3_nt: TGTGCCAGCAGTTCAGGGATTGAGACCCAGTACTTC
cdr3_aa: CASSSGIETQYF

d_call: -
clone_size: -
j_call: TRBJ2-7
v_call: TRBV7-9
cdr3_nt: TGTTCCAGCAGCTTACCGAGCTCCTACGAGCAGTACTTC
cdr3_aa: CSSSLPSSYEQYF

d_call: TRBD1
clone_size: -
j_call: TRBJ2-7
v_call: TRBV5-1
cdr3_nt: TGCGCCAGCAGCTTGAAAAATATTCAATCGGGACAGAAGTTTCTAGAGGACGAGCAGTACTTC
cdr3_aa: CASSLKNIQSGQKFLEDEQYF

d_call: -
clone_size: -
j_call: TRBJ2-5
v_call: TRBV28
cdr3_nt: TGTGCCAGCAGTTCGGCGGAGACTAGTGATAATTTAGAAGAGACCCAGTACTTC
cdr3_aa: CASSSAETSDNLEETQYF

d_call: TRBD2
clone_size: -
j_call: TRBJ2-3
v_call: TRBV7-2
cdr3_nt: TGTGCCAGCAGCTTAGTTGTGTCGGGAGGGAGTACGCAGTATTTT
cdr3_aa: CASSLVVSGGSTQYF

d_call: -
clone_size: -
j_call: TRBJ1-5
v_call: TRBV27
cdr3_nt: TGTGCCAGCAGTTTATTAGGGGACAACAATCAGCCCCAGCATTTT
cdr3_aa: CASSLLGDNNQPQHF

d_call: TRBD2
clone_size: -
j_call: TRBJ2-1
v_call: TRBV5-4
cdr3_nt: TGTGCCAGCAGCTTGCCGGGACTAGCGGCGAATGAGCAGTTCTTC
cdr3_aa: CASSLPGLAANEQFF

d_call: -
clone_size: few
j_call: TRBJ1-1
v_call: TRBV6-1
cdr3_nt: TGTGCCAGCAATCGAACCCCCCGGGACACTGAAGCTTTCTTT
cdr3_aa: CASNRTPRDTEAFF

d_call: -
clone_size: -
j_call: TRBJ2-1
v_call: TRBV9
cdr3_nt: TGTGCCAGCAGCCCGTACAGGAACTACAATGAGCAGTTCTTC
cdr3_aa: CASSPYRNYNEQFF

d_call: -
clone_size: few
j_call: TRBJ1-2
v_call: TRBV5-4
cdr3_nt: TGTGCCAGCAGCTTGTCCAGGGGTGGCTACACCTTC
cdr3_aa: CASSLSRGGYTF

d_call: -
clone_size: -
j_call: TRBJ1-4
v_call: TRBV9
cdr3_nt: TGTGCCAGCAGTCCAGGGAGGCCAGCAACTAATGAAAAACTGTTTTTT
cdr3_aa: CASSPGRPATNEKLFF

d_call: -
clone_size: once
j_call: TRBJ2-2
v_call: TRBV6-5
cdr3_nt: TGTGCCAGCAGTCTACTCTTGGGGGAGCTGTTTTTT
cdr3_aa: CASSLLLGELFF

d_call: -
clone_size: -
j_call: TRBJ2-2
v_call: TRBV4-1
cdr3_nt: TGCGCCAGCAGACCCCGGGACTTGAACACCGGGGAGCTGTTTTTT
cdr3_aa: CASRPRDLNTGELFF

d_call: TRBD2
clone_size: -
j_call: TRBJ2-3
v_call: TRBV27
cdr3_nt: TGTGCCAGCAGTCGAGTGATCAATAGCGGGAGGGGAACAGATACGCAGTATTTT
cdr3_aa: CASSRVINSGRGTDTQYF

d_call: -
clone_size: -
j_call: TRBJ2-3
v_call: TRBV11-2
cdr3_nt: TGTGCCAGCAGCTTAGCATTGACCTTATTGAGGTCAGGCACAGATACGCAGTATTTT
cdr3_aa: CASSLALTLLRSGTDTQYF

d_call: -
clone_size: -
j_call: TRBJ1-2
v_call: TRBV13
cdr3_nt: TGTGCCAGCATCATATTAGGTCGAGGCGAGGGGGATGGCTACACCTTC
cdr3_aa: CASIILGRGEGDGYTF

d_call: TRBD1
clone_size: -
j_call: TRBJ2-7
v_call: TRBV5-1
cdr3_nt: TGCGCCAGCAGCTCAGCAGGGGGCCTATACGAGCAGTACTTC
cdr3_aa: CASSSAGGLYEQYF

d_call: TRBD1
clone_size: -
j_call: TRBJ1-5
v_call: TRBV15
cdr3_nt: TGTGCCACCAGTCTCACAGGGGGCAATCAGCCCCAGCATTTT
cdr3_aa: CATSLTGGNQPQHF

d_call: TRBD2
clone_size: -
j_call: TRBJ2-3
v_call: TRBV5-4
cdr3_nt: TGTGCCAGCAGCTCGACCTTTAGCGGGAGGGCCGGTAGCACAGATACGCAGTATTTT
cdr3_aa: CASSSTFSGRAGSTDTQYF

d_call: TRBD1
clone_size: -
j_call: TRBJ2-7
v_call: TRBV27
cdr3_nt: TGTGCCAGCAGGGCCGGGACAGTTTCCTACGAGCAGTACTTC
cdr3_aa: CASRAGTVSYEQYF

d_call: -
clone_size: -
j_call: TRBJ1-1
v_call: TRBV18
cdr3_nt: TGTGCCAGCTCACCACCGAAACCCGGGTTCCAAGCTTTCTTT
cdr3_aa: CASSPPKPGFQAFF

d_call: -
clone_size: -
j_call: TRBJ2-1
v_call: TRBV18
cdr3_nt: TGTGCCAGCTCACCACCCCCGGGGTGGGACAATGAGCAGTTCTTC
cdr3_aa: CASSPPPGWDNEQFF

d_call: TRBD2
clone_size: -
j_call: TRBJ2-5
v_call: TRBV19
cdr3_nt: TGTGCCAGTACTCAGCGGGGTCCCGTAAGGACCCAGTACTTC
cdr3_aa: CASTQRGPVRTQYF

d_call: -
clone_size: few
j_call: TRBJ1-2
v_call: TRBV6-5
cdr3_nt: TGTGCCAGCAGTTACGTTGGGCGTCCAAGCTATGGCTACACCTTC
cdr3_aa: CASSYVGRPSYGYTF

d_call: TRBD2
clone_size: few
j_call: TRBJ2-1
v_call: TRBV7-3
cdr3_nt: TGTGCCAGCAGCCCGGGACTACTACACAATGAGCAGTTCTTC
cdr3_aa: CASSPGLLHNEQFF

d_call: TRBD1
clone_size: -
j_call: TRBJ2-3
v_call: TRBV27
cdr3_nt: TGTGCCAGCAGTTTAAAGGGACAGGGGGCTTGGGATACGCAGTATTTT
cdr3_aa: CASSLKGQGAWDTQYF

d_call: TRBD2
clone_size: -
j_call: TRBJ2-3
v_call: TRBV15
cdr3_nt: TGTGCCACCAGCAGAGGGGGGGGGATAGATACGCAGTATTTT
cdr3_aa: CATSRGGGIDTQYF

d_call: -
clone_size: -
j_call: TRBJ2-7
v_call: TRBV15
cdr3_nt: TGTGCCACCAGCGAAACCCGAGACTACTACGAGCAGTACTTC
cdr3_aa: CATSETRDYYEQYF

d_call: -
clone_size: -
j_call: TRBJ2-5
v_call: TRBV2
cdr3_nt: TGTGCCAGCAGTGAAGCCCGGGGGGCGGGAGAGACCCAGTACTTC
cdr3_aa: CASSEARGAGETQYF

d_call: -
clone_size: -
j_call: TRBJ1-2
v_call: TRBV29-1
cdr3_nt: TGCAGCGTTGAAATTGCTGACAGCCCAACCTATGGCTACACCTTC
cdr3_aa: CSVEIADSPTYGYTF

d_call: TRBD2
clone_size: once
j_call: TRBJ2-3
v_call: TRBV10-3
cdr3_nt: TGTGCCATCTCCGGGACTAGCGCGAATACGCAGTATTTT
cdr3_aa: CAISGTSANTQYF

d_call: TRBD2
clone_size: -
j_call: TRBJ2-7
v_call: TRBV28
cdr3_nt: TGTGCCAGCAGTCCAATAACTAGCGGGATTTACGAGCAGTACTTC
cdr3_aa: CASSPITSGIYEQYF

d_call: TRBD1
clone_size: -
j_call: TRBJ2-7
v_call: TRBV11-1
cdr3_nt: TGTGCCAGCAGCTTCCGGGACAGGCACCACGAGCAGTACTTC
cdr3_aa: CASSFRDRHHEQYF

d_call: TRBD2
clone_size: -
j_call: TRBJ2-7
v_call: TRBV6-6
cdr3_nt: TGTGCCAGCAGTATGAGACTAGCGGGGATCTCCTACGAGCAGTACTTC
cdr3_aa: CASSMRLAGISYEQYF

d_call: -
clone_size: -
j_call: TRBJ1-3
v_call: TRBV9
cdr3_nt: TGTGCCAGCAGCACGGACAGTAGCTCTGGAAACACCATATATTTT
cdr3_aa: CASSTDSSSGNTIYF

d_call: -
clone_size: -
j_call: TRBJ2-7
v_call: TRBV5-6
cdr3_nt: TGTGCCAGCAGCTTAAGGGGAGAGCAGTACTTC
cdr3_aa: CASSLRGEQYF

d_call: TRBD1
clone_size: once
j_call: TRBJ1-3
v_call: TRBV4-1
cdr3_nt: TGCGCCAGCAGCCAAGAGTGGACAGGGCGCTCTGGAAACACCATATATTTT
cdr3_aa: CASSQEWTGRSGNTIYF

d_call: TRBD1
clone_size: -
j_call: TRBJ1-5
v_call: TRBV11-2
cdr3_nt: TGTGCCAGCAGCCCCGGGACAGGGGGTCAGCCCCAGCATTTT
cdr3_aa: CASSPGTGGQPQHF

d_call: TRBD2
clone_size: -
j_call: TRBJ2-3
v_call: TRBV18
cdr3_nt: TGTGCCAGCTCACAGGGACTAGCGGGACAAAATACGCAGTATTTT
cdr3_aa: CASSQGLAGQNTQYF

d_call: -
clone_size: once
j_call: TRBJ2-3
v_call: TRBV28
cdr3_nt: TGTGCCAGCAGTTCAGGGGGCACAGATACGCAGTATTTT
cdr3_aa: CASSSGGTDTQYF

d_call: TRBD2
clone_size: -
j_call: TRBJ2-1
v_call: TRBV9
cdr3_nt: TGTGCCAGCAGCGTAGCTTCGGGCGGGGGGGCCAGGGAGCAGTTCTTC
cdr3_aa: CASSVASGGGAREQFF

d_call: -
clone_size: -
j_call: TRBJ1-2
v_call: TRBV6-5
cdr3_nt: TGTGCCAGCAGTCACAGGCCTAACTATGGCTACACCTTC
cdr3_aa: CASSHRPNYGYTF

d_call: -
clone_size: few
j_call: TRBJ1-1
v_call: TRBV9
cdr3_nt: TGTGCCAGCAGCGCATACGTAAGCGGGGGGTTAGCTTTCTTT
cdr3_aa: CASSAYVSGGLAFF

d_call: -
clone_size: -
j_call: TRBJ2-7
v_call: TRBV28
cdr3_nt: TGTGCCAGCAGTTCCGCCGCCGCGGCACTGACGGGATACGAGCAGTACTTC
cdr3_aa: CASSSAAAALTGYEQYF

d_call: -
clone_size: -
j_call: TRBJ1-1
v_call: TRBV28
cdr3_nt: TGTGCCAGCAGCCCGGGGGCAGGGAGGGGGTACACTGAAGCTTTCTTT
cdr3_aa: CASSPGAGRGYTEAFF

d_call: TRBD1
clone_size: -
j_call: TRBJ1-6
v_call: TRBV6-5
cdr3_nt: TGTGCCAGCAGAAGAGGGGGCTCTGGTTCACCCCTCCACTTT
cdr3_aa: CASRRGGSGSPLHF

d_call: -
clone_size: -
j_call: TRBJ2-3
v_call: TRBV6-1
cdr3_nt: TGTGCCAGCAGTGCTGACAAAACACTTACCTTCACAGATACGCAGTATTTT
cdr3_aa: CASSADKTLTFTDTQYF

d_call: -
clone_size: -
j_call: TRBJ1-1
v_call: TRBV11-2
cdr3_nt: TGTGCCAGCAGCTTAGTAATCGGGGTAAACAGGGCCGAAGCTTTCTTT
cdr3_aa: CASSLVIGVNRAEAFF

d_call: -
clone_size: -
j_call: TRBJ2-1
v_call: TRBV9
cdr3_nt: TGTGCCAGCAGCGGCCTACAATCTAGTGGCTACAATGAGCAGTTCTTC
cdr3_aa: CASSGLQSSGYNEQFF

d_call: -
clone_size: -
j_call: TRBJ2-2
v_call: TRBV9
cdr3_nt: TGTGCCAGCAGCGCTAACTTAAACACCGGGGAGCTGTTTTTT
cdr3_aa: CASSANLNTGELFF

d_call: TRBD2
clone_size: -
j_call: TRBJ2-3
v_call: TRBV30
cdr3_nt: TGTGCCTGGGGCATGGGGGGGACAGATACGCAGTATTTT
cdr3_aa: CAWGMGGTDTQYF

d_call: TRBD1
clone_size: -
j_call: TRBJ1-2
v_call: TRBV7-9
cdr3_nt: TGTGCCAGCAGCTCCGCGACAGGGGGTAACTATGGCTACACCTTC
cdr3_aa: CASSSATGGNYGYTF